This TCR beta chain was captured in a study of T-cell reconstitution after alpha-beta-depleted transplantation in children. The length of the CDR3 is 14 residues. With 1 base removed from V and 0 bases from J, the gap between germline ends came to 6 bases. Germline V gene lookup returns CDR1 SGHKS and CDR2 YYEKEE (reference sequence). There are many counts of this clonotype. The TCRbeta library incorporated unique molecular identifiers. MiXCR, run by TCRdb on the PCR reads, gives a single entry per CDR3 protein. Counted here are 500,000 to 650,000 distinct CDR3 sequences, over 10% occurring once; the ten biggest clones make up 2% to 2.5%.

The chain couples TRBV5-5 to TRBJ2-3, with D hard to call. Sequencing used PBMCs, mostly from graft donor cells, obtained 360 days after TCRalphabeta/CD19-depleted stem cell transplant. The receptor's source is a male patient between 10 and 17 years old who had a stem cell transplant for acute myeloid leukemia, so the T cells may come from the graft donor. CDR3 sequence reads: CASSLTISTDTQYF. The CDR3 nucleotides are TGTGCCAGCAGCTTGACCATTAGCACAGATACGCAGTATTTT.